These 4 T cell receptor beta chains share one sample of origin, sequenced in a study of blood T cell repertoires in acute mononucleosis (dated by TCRdb to the early 2020s). Explained via the paper, the time point label denotes: acute infectious mononucleosis, at clinical presentation within 2 weeks of symptom onset (visit 1). Library preparation was by the immunoSEQ multiplex PCR assay. TCRdb's version of the immuneACCESS table is confined to in-frame rearrangements and falls short of the full clone set. An unresolved V gene accounts for under half of the shortfall where checked; the remainder is of unknown origin. Present in this sample are some 2,000 clones, 65% to 70% of which were seen just once. The top ten clonotypes cover 40% to 65% of the sample. Overall study outcomes, separate from this receptor: Both chains appeared to be involved in GLC-BM selection, with public TCRbeta motifs on BV14-BJ2 and BV20-BJ1 being observed alongside a TCRalpha motif on AV5-AJ31.

Sequenced material: EBV GLC epitope tetramer+ CD8+ T cells sorted from PBMCs, taken during acute infectious mononucleosis. The cell subset or site label of this sample denotes: CD8 T cells binding tetramer with EBV BMLF1 280-288 peptide (GLC-BM). Receptor source: a woman aged 18 to 35 with infectious mononucleosis caused by EBV.

V and J are TRBV29-1 and TRBJ1-4; possibly TRBD1 for D (6 bases). The germline V gene has CDR1 SQVTM and CDR2 ANQGSEA. The CDR3 is 14 residues long. CDR3 in amino acids: CIVGTWGTNEKLFF. The CDR3 DNA reads TGCATCGTGGGGACATGGGGTACTAATGAAAAACTGTTTTTT. Full variable domain (rest looked up from reference TRBV29-1 and TRBJ1-4): SAVISQKPSRDICQRGTSLTIQCQVDSQVTMMFWYRQQPGQSLTLIATANQGSEATYESGFVIDKFPISRPNLTFSTLTVSNMSPEDSSIYLCIVGTWGTNEKLFFGSGTQLSVL.

This clone has just one count. The J gene is TRBJ1-4, the V gene TRBV29-1, with a weak D call TRBD1 (6 bases). The length of the CDR3 is 13 residues. Per germline, CDR1 SQVTM and CDR2 ANQGSEA. With 7 bases removed from V and 1 base from J, the gap between germline ends came to 10 bases. The DNA for the CDR3 is TGCAGCGGGTCACAGGGAACTAATGAAAAACTGTTTTTT. Amino acid sequence: CSGSQGTNEKLFF.

The table lists this clone with a few counts. A read error likely explains this, since a far larger clone differs by one base. No conserved phenylalanine or tryptophan is present at the end of the CDR3, so a read error is the likely explanation. The rearrangement joins TRBV11-2 to TRBJ2-7; 10 bases align to TRBD2. Germline V gene lookup returns CDR1 SGHAT and CDR2 FQNNGV. The junction had 8 bases not matched to a gene; V was cut back by 1 base and J by 5 bases. The CDR3 covers 16 residues. In nucleotides, the CDR3 is TGTGCCAGCAGCTTAGCTTGGGTAGCGGGGGGAAACGAGCAGTACTCC. Its protein product is CASSLAWVAGGNEQYS.

For this clone: This sequence is one base from a far larger clone and is likely a read error. This sample also contains other DNA sequences that code for the same CDR3. The chain employs TRBV11-2 and TRBJ2-3, with D tentatively TRBD2 (6 bases). Trimming took 5 bases from V and 2 from J, leaving 20 bases between them. Looked up from germline, CDR1 is SGHAT and CDR2 is FQNNGV. The CDR3 length is 17 residues. The CDR3 coding sequence is TGTGCCAGCAGCCAAGATGCCCTGGGACTGGCCACAGATACGCAGTATTTT. Its protein product is CASSQDALGLATDTQYF.